Presented here are 17 T cell receptor beta chains from one specimen sequenced in a study of T-cell memory formation after mild COVID-19. TCRdb analysed the 5' RACE reads with MiXCR anew, one entry per CDR3 protein. This table has 220,000 or so distinct CDR3 sequences, over 9% appearing once. The sequencing sample was made of PBMCs or a T cell subset sorted from them (not recorded which). The receptors originated from a man between 18 and 35 years old who had mild COVID-19 (a few samples of this study predate the infection). Cell type and time point are not known.

The rearrangement joins TRBV9 to TRBJ1-2, with D hard to call. Germline V gene lookup returns CDR1 SGDLS and CDR2 YYNGEE. The CDR3 sequence is 15 residues long. Trimming shortened V by 0 bases and J by 3 bases, and 12 bases separated the two germline ends. CDR3 coding DNA: TGTGCCAGCAGCGTAGCGGCCAGGCCCGACTATGGCTACACCTTC. Protein product: CASSVAARPDYGYTF. The full variable domain, rest sourced from reference TRBV9 and TRBJ1-2, is DSGVTQTPKHLITATGQRVTLRCSPRSGDLSVYWYQQSLDQGLQFLIQYYNGEERAKGNILERFSAQQFPDLHSELNLSSLELGDSALYFCASSVAARPDYGYTFGSGTRLTVV.

This sequence joins TRBV11-2 and TRBJ2-3; unclear D gene. Trimming stripped 5 bases from V and 8 bases from J, with 5 bases between. This CDR3 comprises 10 residues. The germline V gene has CDR1 SGHAT and CDR2 FQNNGV. CDR3 DNA: TGTGCCAGCAGCCTTATTACGCAGTATTTT. This sequence encodes CASSLITQYF.

The chain employs TRBV18 and TRBJ1-2; tentatively, D is TRBD1 (6 bases). Germline V gene data show CDR1 as KGHSH and CDR2 as LQKENI. V lost 6 bases and J lost 0, with 14 bases in between. The CDR3 is made up of 15 amino acids. The CDR3 sequence is CASSLDSVTNYGYTF. CDR3 coding DNA: TGTGCCAGCTCTCTGGACAGCGTAACTAACTATGGCTACACCTTC. The full variable domain, its missing parts supplied by reference TRBV18 and TRBJ1-2, is NAGVMQNPRHLVRRRGQEARLRCSPMKGHSHVYWYRQLPEEGLKFMVYLQKENIIDESGMPKERFSAEFPKEGPSILRIQQVVRGDSAAYFCASSLDSVTNYGYTFGSGTRLTVV.

This clonotype was seen a few times. In DNA form, the CDR3 reads TGTGCCAGCAGCTTTGGGGGGCAGACTGAAGCTTTCTTT. As protein: CASSFGGQTEAFF. The rearrangement uses TRBV7-3 and TRBJ1-1, with D possibly matching TRBD1 (6 bases). The CDR3 extends over 13 amino acids. CDR1 and CDR2 (germline): SGHTA, FQGTGA. Trimming pared 3 bases from V and 5 bases from J, leaving 10 bases between.

This clonotype came up a few times. The rearrangement joins TRBV29-1 to TRBJ2-5, with TRBD1 matching 9 bases. V trimming: 6 bases; J trimming: 5 bases; junction bases outside the gene matches: 7. The CDR3 spans 13 residues. Germline V lookup: CDR1 SQVTM, CDR2 ANQGSEA. DNA of the CDR3: TGCAGCGTCCCGGGACAGGGACACGAGACCCAGTACTTC. Translating it yields CSVPGQGHETQYF.

The chain employs TRBV27 and TRBJ2-5, with 8 bases aligning to TRBD1. Germline assignment: CDR1 MNHEY and CDR2 SMNVEV (reference sequence). This CDR3 region has 16 residues. Unmatched junction bases numbered 9, after V lost 5 bases and J lost 1 base. CDR3 bases: TGTGCCAGCAGTCACACATCCGGGACAGGCCAAGAGACCCAGTACTTC. This sequence encodes CASSHTSGTGQETQYF.

This clonotype was detected a few times. This chain links TRBV29-1 with TRBJ2-7, with 7 bases lining up with TRBD2. The CDR3 is 14 residues long. Germline values: CDR1 SQVTM, CDR2 ANQGSEA. V was clipped by 4 bases and J by 1 base; unmatched bases: 7. The CDR3 coding sequence is TGCAGCGTTGCGGGGGGTCCGGGGTCCTACGAGCAGTACTTC. Translated: CSVAGGPGSYEQYF.

This clonotype was recorded many times. The chain combines TRBV6-5 with TRBJ1-1, with unresolved D. From germline, CDR1 is MNHEY and CDR2 SVGAGI. V was cut by 2 bases and J by 0 bases, with 10 bases left in between. The CDR3 covers 15 residues. The CDR3 sequence: CASSYHSSMNTEAFF. The CDR3 DNA sequence: TGTGCCAGCAGTTACCACAGTTCCATGAACACTGAAGCTTTCTTT.

The V gene is TRBV14, the J gene TRBJ2-7; 9 positions match TRBD1. The CDR3 has 15 residues. V trimming: 4 bases; J trimming: 0 bases; junction bases outside the gene matches: 4. Germline CDR1 reads SGHDN; CDR2 reads FVKESK. The CDR3 region has the DNA TGTGCCAGCAGCCCAGGACAGGGGCCCTCCTACGAGCAGTACTTC. Protein sequence: CASSPGQGPSYEQYF.

The chain couples TRBV7-6 to TRBJ2-2, with D unclear. The CDR3 is 14 amino acids. CDR1 is SGHVS and CDR2 is FNYEAQ in the germline V gene. The ends were cut back, 0 bases at V and 6 bases at J, with 8 bases in the middle. CDR3 in DNA: TGTGCCAGCAGCTTAGCGTCGAGCGCCGGGGAGCTGTTTTTT. This translates into CASSLASSAGELFF.

This clonotype was seen only a few times. The chain has TRBV6-5 and TRBJ1-2, with D possibly TRBD1 on 5 matching bases. This CDR3 spans 16 amino acids. The germline V gene encodes CDR1 MNHEY and CDR2 SVGAGI. V was trimmed by 2 bases and J by 2 bases, leaving 15 bases between them. As DNA, the CDR3 is TGTGCCAGCAGTTACGGGGGACGTATTCCCAACTATGGCTACACCTTC. It codes for CASSYGGRIPNYGYTF.

This clonotype was counted many times. This sequence joins TRBV2 and TRBJ2-5; D is ambiguous. Trimming cost V 3 bases and J 13 bases, with 21 bases left between them. The CDR3 runs to 14 residues. Germline V gene data show CDR1 as SNHLY and CDR2 as FYNNEI. CDR3: CASSDRTNIGTRYF. CDR3 DNA sequence: TGTGCCAGCAGTGATAGGACCAACATAGGTACGAGGTACTTC.

This rearrangement joins TRBV12-3 or TRBV12-4 to TRBJ1-5; D call uncertain. Trimming removed 1 base from V and 4 bases from J, with 11 bases in between. There are 15 residues in the CDR3. In nucleotides, the CDR3 is TGTGCCAGCAGTTTAGGGACCCTAGGAAATCAGCCCCAGCATTTT. Its translation is CASSLGTLGNQPQHF.

This clonotype has only a few counts. V usage is TRBV20-1 and J usage is TRBJ1-5; 9 positions match TRBD1. The ends lost 6 bases at V and 5 bases at J; junction bases unmatched: 5. CDR1 is DFQATT and CDR2 is SNEGSKA in the germline V gene (reference sequence). There are 13 residues in the CDR3. The CDR3 sequence: CSADRDRDQPQHF. CDR3 sequence (DNA): TGCAGTGCCGACCGGGACAGGGATCAGCCCCAGCATTTT.

This clonotype showed up many times. The chain recombines TRBV11-2 with TRBJ2-1; D is possibly TRBD2 (6 bases). In germline, CDR1 is SGHAT, CDR2 FQNNGV. The CDR3 covers 15 residues. Trimming took off 3 bases at V and 3 bases at J, with 12 bases between the two ends. CDR3 loop: CASSFTSSRYNEQFF. The CDR3 DNA is TGTGCCAGCAGCTTTACTAGCTCTCGCTACAATGAGCAGTTCTTC.

The chain is built from TRBV20-1 and TRBJ1-1, with a tentative D call TRBD1 (5 bases). Germline-derived CDR1 and CDR2 are DFQATT and SNEGSKA (reference sequence). The CDR3 length is 11 residues. V was trimmed by 6 bases and J by 6 bases, leaving 11 bases between them. For the CDR3, the DNA is TGCAGTGCCGGACACCAACCTGAAGCTTTCTTT. Translated: CSAGHQPEAFF.

This clonotype turned up a few times. The chain is built from TRBV6-2 or TRBV6-3 and TRBJ1-5; D remains ambiguous. Germline CDR1 MNHEY, CDR2 SVGEGT. The CDR3 has 13 residues. The V and J ends lost 1 base and 9 bases respectively, with 10 bases between them. CDR3 DNA: TGTGCCAGCAGTTACTTTGCAATCCGGCCCCAGCATTTT. Its translation: CASSYFAIRPQHF.